This T cell receptor (beta chain) came from a study of metastatic and nonmetastatic thyroid tumors. The wider study: Repertoires from blood and tumor or nodule tissue of malignant and benign thyroid patients were compared. Study findings and constraints: In both blood and tumor samples, TCR beta diversity was reported significantly higher for malignant than benign nodules.

Only a few counts were recorded for this clone. Its antigen is undetermined. This CDR3 has 16 residues. Germline loops: CDR1 SGHAT, CDR2 FQNNGV. V lost 1 base and J lost 8, with 18 bases in between. Original handling: A classifier for distant metastasis in papillary thyroid cancer was constructed using CDR3 differences observed across clinicopathological groups. TCRdb re-analyzed the PCR reads through MiXCR. What appears here as the V and J calls and clone size reflects TCRdb's work, not the paper's. The profile shows 20,000 to 25,000 clones, 22% of them singletons. No patient had received any treatment before thyroid surgery.

Specimen: blood. This TCR came from a female donor with papillary thyroid cancer or a benign thyroid nodule (not recorded which). Some clones in this sample may be carry-over from other donors' samples. The genes are TRBV11-2 and TRBJ2-1; possibly TRBD2 for D (6 bases). CDR3 nucleotide sequence: TGTGCCAGCAGCTTAGTGGCGGGGTGGGGTGTAGATGAGCAGTTCTTC. It encodes CASSLVAGWGVDEQFF.